These T cell receptor beta chains were read from a single sample in a study of OX40 agonist ivuxolimab in advanced cancers. The method was immunoSEQ multiplex PCR; TCRdb's version includes in-frame clones alone and lacks a portion of them. The table has 65,000 to 100,000 clones, 90% seen once. This sample comprised CD4+ or CD8+ T cells sorted from blood, obtained in a trial of the OX40 agonist ivuxolimab. These receptors were collected from an adult with an advanced solid tumor such as melanoma, head and neck, liver or kidney cancer. The CDR3 runs from the conserved cysteine through the conserved F or W. The order of the fields is clone size, D gene, J gene, V gene, CDR3 protein, CDR3 DNA. D genes are given only for firm matches. Not all rows give a size; the values are once, few, many and, for expanded clones, a class.

>.|.|TRBJ2-5|TRBV5-6
CASSLVYAETQYF
TGTGCCAGCAGCTTGGTTTACGCAGAGACCCAGTACTTC
>.|TRBD1|TRBJ1-1|TRBV6-5
CASKLTGGDTEAFF
TGTGCCAGCAAGCTGACAGGGGGTGACACTGAAGCTTTCTTT
>once|TRBD1|TRBJ1-6|TRBV5-1
CASSPGQGVSPLHF
TGCGCCAGCAGCCCGGGACAGGGAGTATCACCCCTCCACTTT
>.|.|TRBJ1-4|TRBV6-4
CASTPGREKLFF
TGTGCCAGCACTCCGGGACGGGAAAAACTGTTTTTT
>once|.|TRBJ1-4|TRBV28
CASYYGGANEKLFF
TGTGCCAGTTACTACGGGGGGGCTAATGAAAAACTGTTTTTT
>.|.|TRBJ1-1|TRBV18
CASSPTRLNTEAFF
TGTGCCAGCTCACCAACCAGGCTCAACACTGAAGCTTTCTTT
>.|TRBD1|TRBJ2-5|TRBV5-4
CASSKGQGKETQYF
TGTGCCAGCAGCAAGGGACAGGGGAAGGAGACCCAGTACTTC
>.|.|TRBJ1-2|TRBV2
CASSGGGHNYGYTF
TGTGCCAGCAGTGGGGGAGGGCATAACTATGGCTACACCTTC
>.|.|TRBJ2-7|TRBV9
CASSETGQHSYEQYF
TGTGCCAGCAGCGAGACGGGCCAGCATTCCTACGAGCAGTACTTC
>.|TRBD1|TRBJ2-2|TRBV2
CASSEEQGANTGELFF
TGTGCCAGCAGTGAAGAGCAGGGGGCGAACACCGGGGAGCTGTTTTTT
>.|TRBD1|TRBJ1-4|TRBV5-1
CASSQTGVEKLFF
TGCGCCAGCAGCCAAACAGGGGTTGAAAAACTGTTTTTT
>.|TRBD1|TRBJ1-5|TRBV6-6
CASSPGQGSQPQHF
TGTGCCAGCAGTCCAGGACAGGGTAGTCAGCCCCAGCATTTT
>few|TRBD2|TRBJ2-1|TRBV9
CASSPGTSKRDNEQFF
TGTGCCAGCAGCCCTGGGACTAGCAAGAGAGACAATGAGCAGTTCTTC
>.|.|TRBJ1-3|TRBV28
CASSLTVRSGNTIYF
TGTGCCAGCAGTCTTACAGTTCGTTCTGGAAACACCATATATTTT
>.|.|TRBJ2-5|TRBV5-1
CASSSNGWGQETQYF
TGCGCCAGCAGCTCGAATGGGTGGGGACAAGAGACCCAGTACTTC
>.|.|TRBJ1-3|TRBV4-1
CASSQGSQSSGNTIYF
TGCGCCAGCAGCCAAGGATCTCAGAGCTCTGGAAACACCATATATTTT
>few|.|TRBJ2-5|TRBV4-2
CASSLRTDPETQYF
TGTGCCAGCAGCCTTAGGACAGATCCAGAGACCCAGTACTTC
>.|.|TRBJ1-5|TRBV28
CASTMEGVQPQHF
TGTGCCAGCACCATGGAGGGAGTTCAGCCCCAGCATTTT
>few|.|TRBJ1-2|TRBV19
CASSIEGYGYTF
TGTGCCAGTAGTATTGAGGGATATGGCTACACCTTC
>.|.|TRBJ2-3|TRBV4-1
CASSFLGLSTDTQYF
TGCGCCAGCAGCTTCCTGGGACTGAGCACAGATACGCAGTATTTT
>.|TRBD1|TRBJ1-1|TRBV7-6
CASSPGRGRGTEAFF
TGTGCCAGCAGCCCAGGTAGGGGGCGGGGGACTGAAGCTTTCTTT
>.|.|TRBJ1-1|TRBV4-1
CASSSPTGTNTEAFF
TGCGCCAGCAGCTCCCCGACAGGCACGAACACTGAAGCTTTCTTT
>.|.|TRBJ2-1|TRBV6-6
CASSPRNNEQFF
TGTGCCAGCAGCCCCAGGAACAATGAGCAGTTCTTC
>.|TRBD2|TRBJ2-1|TRBV4-1
CASSRLPLAGGTNEQFF
TGCGCCAGCAGCCGCCTACCCCTAGCGGGGGGGACCAATGAGCAGTTCTTC
>once|.|TRBJ2-2|TRBV19
CASSHRQRTGELFF
TGTGCCAGTAGTCACCGACAACGCACCGGGGAGCTGTTTTTT
>.|.|TRBJ1-4|TRBV5-8
CASSWVGRDNEKLFF
TGTGCCAGCAGCTGGGTCGGTAGGGACAATGAAAAACTGTTTTTT
>.|TRBD1|TRBJ1-5|TRBV19
CASSRLPGQKGQPQHF
TGTGCCAGTAGTCGACTTCCGGGACAGAAGGGGCAGCCCCAGCATTTT
>.|.|TRBJ2-3|TRBV29-1
CSVESGAVRLTDTQYF
TGCAGCGTTGAAAGTGGGGCGGTACGACTCACAGATACGCAGTATTTT
>.|.|TRBJ2-3|TRBV5-4
CASSLDPGSSTDTQYF
TGTGCCAGCAGCTTGGATCCCGGGTCTAGCACAGATACGCAGTATTTT
>.|.|TRBJ1-1|TRBV19
CASHRPGGTTEAFF
TGTGCCAGCCACCGCCCGGGAGGGACCACTGAAGCTTTCTTT
>once|TRBD2|TRBJ2-1|TRBV6-5
CASSYGLAGYNEQFF
TGTGCCAGCAGCTATGGACTAGCGGGTTACAATGAGCAGTTCTTC
>.|TRBD2|TRBJ2-1|TRBV4-1
CASRPRTSGGPIYNEQFF
TGCGCCAGCAGACCCCGGACTAGCGGGGGGCCGATATACAATGAGCAGTTCTTC
>.|.|TRBJ2-1|TRBV5-1
CASSPNGRGSSYNEQFF
TGCGCCAGCAGCCCTAATGGGCGGGGCAGCTCCTACAATGAGCAGTTCTTC
>.|.|TRBJ2-1|TRBV2
CASSPRSGSNEQFF
TGTGCCAGCAGTCCCCGCTCGGGGTCCAATGAGCAGTTCTTC
>.|TRBD2|TRBJ2-3|TRBV7-9
CASSFKTSGGSDTQYF
TGTGCCAGCAGCTTCAAGACTAGCGGGGGATCAGATACGCAGTATTTT
>.|TRBD1|TRBJ2-3|TRBV5-5
CASLRQGAITDTQYF
TGTGCCAGTCTGAGACAGGGGGCGATCACAGATACGCAGTATTTT
>.|.|TRBJ1-6|TRBV6-6
CASTLPSYSPLHF
TGTGCCAGCACTCTTCCTTCTTATTCACCCCTCCACTTT
>.|TRBD1|TRBJ1-4|TRBV9
CASSIKTGADEKLFF
TGTGCCAGCAGCATAAAAACAGGGGCCGATGAAAAACTGTTTTTT
>.|.|TRBJ2-6|TRBV19
CASSHWLGARESGANVLTF
TGTGCCAGTAGTCATTGGTTGGGGGCCCGTGAATCTGGGGCCAACGTCCTGACTTTC
>.|TRBD1|TRBJ2-1|TRBV5-1
CASSQGVLNEQFF
TGCGCCAGCAGTCAGGGGGTTTTGAATGAGCAGTTCTTC
>.|TRBD2|TRBJ2-3|TRBV6-6
CASSSGLAGSTDTQYF
TGTGCCAGCAGTAGCGGACTAGCAGGGAGCACAGATACGCAGTATTTT
>.|TRBD1|TRBJ1-5|TRBV6-1
CATYRGYSNQPQHF
TGTGCCACCTACAGGGGATATAGCAATCAGCCCCAGCATTTT
>.|.|TRBJ2-3|TRBV5-6
CASSLGLTDTQYF
TGTGCCAGCAGCTTGGGACTTACAGATACGCAGTATTTT
>few|.|TRBJ2-3|TRBV7-2
CASSPSRGNRGTQYF
TGTGCCAGCAGCCCCTCTCGGGGGAATAGGGGTACGCAGTATTTT
>.|.|TRBJ2-5|TRBV1
CTSSPRRGGGKETQYF
TGCACCAGCAGCCCTCGCCGGGGCGGGGGGAAAGAGACCCAGTACTTC
>.|TRBD1|TRBJ2-7|TRBV4-1
CASSAPGQTTYEQYF
TGCGCCAGCAGCGCGCCGGGACAGACAACCTACGAGCAGTACTTC
>.|TRBD1|TRBJ1-2|TRBV6-1
CASSELPDREAANYGYTF
TGTGCCAGCAGTGAACTCCCGGACAGGGAGGCTGCTAACTATGGCTACACCTTC
>.|TRBD2|TRBJ2-2|TRBV7-2
CASSLRDYFTGELFF
TGTGCCAGCAGCTTACGGGACTACTTCACCGGGGAGCTGTTTTTT
>once|TRBD2|TRBJ2-3|TRBV6-5
CASSPGGATTDTQYF
TGTGCCAGCAGTCCGGGGGGGGCTACGACAGATACGCAGTATTTT
>.|TRBD2|TRBJ2-3|TRBV5-4
CASSSRLAGGTDTQYF
TGTGCCAGCAGCAGCAGACTAGCGGGGGGCACAGATACGCAGTATTTT
>few|TRBD1|TRBJ1-1|TRBV6-5
CASSYSGQSTEAFF
TGTGCCAGCAGTTACTCGGGACAGAGCACTGAAGCTTTCTTT
>once|TRBD1|TRBJ1-5|TRBV10-2
CASRGQGGNQPQHF
TGCGCCAGCAGAGGACAGGGTGGCAATCAGCCCCAGCATTTT
>few|.|TRBJ1-2|TRBV2
CASSDWQRRGYTF
TGTGCCAGCAGTGATTGGCAACGTCGAGGCTACACCTTC
>.|.|TRBJ2-1|TRBV7-8
CASSFERGEQFF
TGTGCCAGCAGCTTTGAAAGGGGCGAGCAGTTCTTC
>.|.|TRBJ1-1|TRBV7-3
CASSLTGGHGNTEAFF
TGTGCCAGCAGCTTAACGGGCGGACACGGGAACACTGAAGCTTTCTTT
>once|.|TRBJ1-1|TRBV7-8
CASSFSGRTEAFF
TGTGCCAGCAGCTTCTCGGGGAGGACTGAAGCTTTCTTT
>.|.|TRBJ2-1|TRBV28
CASSLFLQGGEQFF
TGTGCCAGCAGTTTATTCCTGCAGGGCGGTGAGCAGTTCTTC
>few|.|TRBJ1-1|TRBV6-1
CASRGTRGYEAFF
TGTGCCAGCAGGGGGACCCGTGGATATGAAGCTTTCTTT
>.|TRBD2|TRBJ2-2|TRBV14
CASSQEPAGGHTGELFF
TGTGCCAGCAGCCAAGAGCCAGCGGGGGGGCACACCGGGGAGCTGTTTTTT